What follows are 23 T cell receptor beta chains derived from one specimen sequenced in a study of T cells after yellow fever vaccination. In TCRdb, the 5' RACE reads were re-called with MiXCR into one record per CDR3 protein. The repertoire consists of approximately 510,000 distinct CDR3 sequences, with 21% occurring once and the leading ten covering less than 20%. The specimen comprised PBMCs, sampled more than 20 days after the first yellow fever vaccination. The receptors were gathered from a man aged 18 to 35 who received the YFV17D yellow fever vaccine.

This clonotype was found a few times. The rearrangement joins TRBV5-1 to TRBJ1-3, with D tentatively TRBD1 (5 bases). Trimming shortened V by 4 bases and J by 2 bases, and 10 bases separated the two germline ends. This CDR3 is built from 14 residues. Germline CDR1 SGHRS, CDR2 YFSETQ. The CDR3: CASSLGVAGNTIYF. The CDR3 nucleotides read TGCGCCAGCAGCCTGGGGGTGGCTGGAAACACCATATATTTT.

The chain links TRBV12-3 or TRBV12-4 to TRBJ1-5, with a possible D match to TRBD1 (5 bases). Trimming removed 3 bases at V and 6 bases at J, with 15 bases between. CDR3 length equals 15 residues. The CDR3 sequence: CASSFGGGTGQPQHF. The CDR3 bases are TGTGCCAGCAGTTTCGGGGGGGGTACGGGTCAGCCCCAGCATTTT.

The rearrangement uses TRBV27 and TRBJ2-2, with TRBD1 matching 7 bases. The trim removed 8 bases at V and 1 base at J, leaving 4 bases unmatched. Germline CDR1 is MNHEY and CDR2 is SMNVEV (reference sequence). The CDR3 has 14 amino acids. Here the CDR3 DNA reads TGTGCCAGCCGCGGACAGGTGAACACCGGGGAGCTGTTTTTT. As protein: CASRGQVNTGELFF.

This clonotype has just a few counts. The chain employs TRBV10-3 and TRBJ2-3, with D possibly being TRBD2 (5 bases). Germline CDR1 reads ENHRY; CDR2 reads SYGVKD. CDR3 length: 13 residues. The V end was cut by 8 bases, the J end by 0 bases, with 9 bases between. The CDR3 loop reads CAILGSSTDTQYF. DNA of the CDR3: TGTGCCATCTTAGGGAGTAGCACAGATACGCAGTATTTT.

The chain recombines TRBV30 with TRBJ2-5, with 11 bases identical to TRBD1. CDR3 size: 13 residues. Germline CDR1 and CDR2: GTSNPN and SVGIG (reference sequence). V trimming: 3 bases; J trimming: 6 bases; junction bases outside the gene matches: 3. CDR3 protein: CAWSGTGGQTQYF. CDR3 sequence (DNA): TGTGCCTGGAGCGGGACAGGGGGTCAGACCCAGTACTTC.

In this sample, this clonotype turned up a few times. In nucleotides, the CDR3 is TGTGCCAGCAGCCCACTAGCGGGGGCAGAGACCCAGTACTTC. It translates to CASSPLAGAETQYF. The V gene is TRBV7-2, the J gene TRBJ2-5; 11 bases map to TRBD2. V lost 5 bases, J lost 4 bases, and 3 bases stayed unmatched. From germline, CDR1 is SGHTA and CDR2 FQGNSA. The CDR3 has 14 amino acids.

This clonotype has a handful of counts. This chain uses TRBV20-1 with TRBJ2-3, with D possibly matching TRBD1 (6 bases). The CDR3 is 15 amino acids. Germline CDR1 DFQATT, CDR2 SNEGSKA (reference sequence). The V gene lost 6 bases and the J gene lost 4 bases, with 20 bases spanning the gap. CDR3 protein: CSAAPGAEDPDTQYF. The CDR3 DNA reads TGCAGTGCGGCCCCAGGGGCGGAGGATCCAGATACGCAGTATTTT.

This clonotype was found a few times. The V gene is TRBV7-8, the J gene TRBJ2-5; no clear D. V was clipped by 0 bases and J by 7 bases, with 9 bases between them. The CDR3 covers 13 residues. In germline, CDR1 is SGHVS, CDR2 FQNEAQ. CDR3 in DNA: TGTGCCAGCAGCTTAGCCCTATCGCGGACCCAGTACTTC. Translating it yields CASSLALSRTQYF.

The rearrangement joins TRBV6-1 to TRBJ1-2; D remains unclear. CDR3 size: 13 residues. V lost 8 bases, J lost 0 bases, and 10 bases lay in between. CDR1 MNHNS and CDR2 SASEGT come from the germline V gene. The chain's CDR3 is CASRREANYGYTF. The CDR3 DNA reads as TGTGCCAGCCGGCGGGAGGCTAACTATGGCTACACCTTC.

The chain joins TRBV20-1 to TRBJ2-3, with TRBD2 matching 9 bases. The CDR3 length is 15 residues. The germline V gene encodes CDR1 DFQATT and CDR2 SNEGSKA (reference sequence). V lost 6 bases and J lost 2; bases outside the gene matches: 9. The DNA for the CDR3 is TGCAGTGCCCCGTCTGCGGGGGGGTCCACAGATACGCAGTATTTT. It specifies CSAPSAGGSTDTQYF.

This clonotype appeared a few times. The chain has TRBV28 and TRBJ2-5; a possible D gene is TRBD2 (5 bases). Trimming left V 6 bases short and J 5 bases short, with 10 bases between. Germline V gene data show CDR1 as MDHEN and CDR2 as SYDVKM. This CDR3 is built from 12 residues. CDR3 loop: CASRRGWETQYF. The CDR3 DNA follows: TGTGCCAGCAGGAGAGGGTGGGAGACCCAGTACTTC.

The V and J genes are TRBV29-1 and TRBJ1-1, with D perhaps matching TRBD1 (6 bases). CDR3 length: 13 amino acids. With 4 bases removed from V and 3 bases from J, the gap between germline ends came to 12 bases. Per the germline V gene, CDR1 is SQVTM and CDR2 is ANQGSEA. The CDR3, as DNA: TGCAGCGTTGCGGGGGGGGGGCACACTGAAGCTTTCTTT. As protein: CSVAGGGHTEAFF.

The chain joins TRBV5-5 to TRBJ2-6, with D possibly matching TRBD2 (5 bases). With 1 base removed from V and 1 base from J, the gap between germline ends came to 9 bases. Germline CDR1 is SGHKS and CDR2 is YYEKEE (reference sequence). CDR3 length equals 16 residues. The DNA of the CDR3 is TGTGCCAGCAGCTTGACTAGGTTTTCTGGGGCCAACGTCCTGACTTTC. It encodes CASSLTRFSGANVLTF.

The V and J genes are TRBV15 and TRBJ2-4; TRBD2 is a possible D gene (5 bases). Germline CDR1 reads LNHNV; CDR2 reads YYDKDF (reference sequence). V was shortened by 8 bases and J by 4 bases, with 15 bases between the two germline ends. The length of the CDR3 is 14 residues. The CDR3 DNA sequence: TGTGCCACCGAATCTACGGGGTTGAAAAACATTCAGTACTTC. Protein sequence: CATESTGLKNIQYF.

The chain is built from TRBV5-1 and TRBJ2-2; D not resolved. The V gene's germline CDR1 is SGHRS and CDR2 YFSETQ. Trimming shortened V by 4 bases and J by 3 bases, and 19 bases separated the two germline ends. CDR3 length equals 17 residues. CDR3 sequence (DNA): TGCGCCAGCAGCCCAATACCCCCCGGGTCGTACACCGGGGAGCTGTTTTTT. It codes for CASSPIPPGSYTGELFF.

This clonotype was seen a few times. V gene TRBV6-5 combines with J gene TRBJ2-5; D gene ambiguous. From germline, CDR1 is MNHEY and CDR2 SVGAGI. The V and J ends lost 6 bases and 5 bases respectively, with 10 bases between them. The CDR3 has 12 residues. In DNA form, the CDR3 reads TGTGCCAGCAGGACTCGCTCTGAGACCCAGTACTTC. As protein: CASRTRSETQYF.

This clonotype was observed a few times. The chain recombines TRBV7-2 with TRBJ1-4, with D perhaps matching TRBD1 (5 bases). This CDR3 spans 14 amino acids. CDR1 and CDR2 (germline): SGHTA, FQGNSA. V was shortened by 4 bases and J by 8 bases, with 14 bases between the two germline ends. CDR3 loop: CASSWTGRGEKLFF. DNA of the CDR3: TGTGCCAGCAGCTGGACGGGGCGGGGAGAAAAACTGTTTTTT.

The V gene is TRBV5-6, the J gene TRBJ2-1, with 9 bases that match TRBD1. V shed 2 bases and J 6 bases; nucleotides not matched to a gene: 6. The V gene's germline CDR1 is SGHDT and CDR2 YYEEEE. CDR3 length: 15 amino acids. The CDR3 DNA reads TGTGCCAGCAGCTTAGCAGTGGGACAGGGCAATGAGCAGTTCTTC. Amino acid sequence: CASSLAVGQGNEQFF.

V and J are TRBV5-5 and TRBJ1-1, with D unclear. The CDR3 runs to 13 residues. CDR1 SGHKS and CDR2 YYEKEE come from the germline V gene (reference sequence). With 4 bases removed from V and 1 base from J, the gap between germline ends came to 8 bases. This CDR3 reads CASSPYTNTEAFF. Written as DNA, the CDR3 is TGTGCCAGCAGCCCCTACACGAACACTGAAGCTTTCTTT.

This clonotype was detected only a few times. V is TRBV30 and J is TRBJ1-5; 10 bases line up with TRBD1. This CDR3 comprises 16 residues. The V gene's germline CDR1 is GTSNPN and CDR2 SVGIG (reference sequence). V lost 3 bases to trimming and J lost 4 bases; unmatched junction nucleotides: 9. The CDR3 region has the DNA TGTGCCTGGAGGGCCCCCGGGACAGGGGTGAATCAGCCCCAGCATTTT. It translates to CAWRAPGTGVNQPQHF.

This clonotype turned up a few times. The V call is TRBV7-6, the J call TRBJ2-2; D is perhaps TRBD1 or TRBD2 (5 bases each). V gave up 8 bases and J gave up 7 bases, with 11 bases separating them. The CDR3 spans 12 residues. CDR1 is SGHVS and CDR2 is FNYEAQ in the germline V gene. The CDR3 DNA reads as TGTGCCAGCTTAGAGGGGAGCGGGGAGCTGTTTTTT. Translating gives CASLEGSGELFF.

The chain employs TRBV27 and TRBJ2-7, with a weak D call TRBD2 (5 bases). The V gene lost 6 bases and the J gene lost 3 bases, with 15 bases spanning the gap. Germline CDR1 and CDR2: MNHEY and SMNVEV (reference sequence). This CDR3 contains 14 residues. CDR3 in amino acids: CASRPLVTVYEQYV. The CDR3 DNA reads TGTGCCAGCAGACCACTAGTCACCGTCTACGAGCAGTACGTC.

This clonotype was detected only a few times. The rearrangement joins TRBV27 to TRBJ2-1; D perhaps matches TRBD1 (6 bases). Germline CDR1 MNHEY, CDR2 SMNVEV (reference sequence). V was pared by 6 bases and J by 2 bases, with 14 bases between. This CDR3 is built from 15 residues. Here the CDR3 DNA reads TGTGCCAGCAGCTTCCCCCGGACAGCCTACAATGAGCAGTTCTTC. As protein: CASSFPRTAYNEQFF.